Listed below are T cell receptor beta chains from one sample, sequenced in a study of T cells in Graves' hyperthyroidism and ophthalmopathy. TCRdb re-called the multiplex PCR reads through MiXCR, storing one row per CDR3 protein. The sample yields hundreds of thousands of distinct CDR3 sequences, 15% to 19% seen once. Sequencing was performed on blood. The receptors here all came from a woman aged 18-29 years with Graves' hyperthyroidism. Both conserved end residues are part of each CDR3. D genes are given only for firm matches. Clone sizes are given selectively: once, few, many, or a class where the clone is expanded.

>TRBJ2-1|.|TRBV7-2|many
CASSLSGSGMSSYNEQFF
TGTGCCAGCAGCTTATCCGGCTCCGGGATGAGCTCCTACAATGAGCAGTTCTTC
>TRBJ2-1|.|TRBV19|.
CASSLTTNSYNEQFF
TGTGCCAGTAGTTTGACTACCAACTCCTACAATGAGCAGTTCTTC
>TRBJ1-1|.|TRBV7-2|few
CASSWRQATEAFF
TGTGCCAGCAGCTGGAGACAGGCCACTGAAGCTTTCTTT
>TRBJ1-1|.|TRBV6-1|many
CASSLDWDTEAFF
TGTGCCAGCAGTCTGGACTGGGACACTGAAGCTTTCTTT
>TRBJ1-2|.|TRBV28|once
CASMASKNYGYTF
TGTGCCAGCATGGCGAGCAAGAACTATGGCTACACCTTC
>TRBJ2-2|.|TRBV12-3/TRBV12-4|many
CASSLRPQNTGELFF
TGTGCCAGCAGTTTGCGCCCCCAAAACACCGGGGAGCTGTTTTTT
>TRBJ2-1|TRBD2|TRBV4-3|.
CASSQDPPAGGPGDSEQFF
TGCGCCAGCAGCCAAGATCCGCCAGCGGGGGGGCCCGGGGACAGTGAGCAGTTCTTC
>TRBJ2-7|.|TRBV3-1|many
CASSQDLVVGGYEQYF
TGTGCCAGCAGCCAAGATCTGGTGGTAGGGGGCTACGAGCAGTACTTC
>TRBJ2-7|.|TRBV3-1|many
CASSRRPQGLSHEQYF
TGTGCCAGCAGCCGACGACCCCAGGGGCTTAGCCACGAGCAGTACTTC
>TRBJ1-4|.|TRBV29-1|many
CSAAPVSFGEKLFF
TGCAGCGCCGCTCCGGTTTCCTTTGGGGAAAAACTGTTTTTT
>TRBJ2-1|TRBD2|TRBV5-6|few
CASSWVGGGANNEQFF
TGTGCCAGCAGCTGGGTAGGCGGGGGGGCCAATAATGAGCAGTTCTTC
>TRBJ2-7|.|TRBV25-1|few
CASSELGESSYEQYF
TGTGCCAGCAGTGAATTGGGGGAAAGTTCCTACGAGCAGTACTTC
>TRBJ1-2|.|TRBV20-1|few
CSARERADYGYTF
TGCAGTGCTAGAGAAAGGGCAGACTATGGCTACACCTTC
>TRBJ1-2|TRBD1|TRBV7-2|.
CASSRGQGYGYTF
TGTGCCAGCAGTCGTGGACAGGGGTATGGCTACACCTTC
>TRBJ2-1|.|TRBV6-1|few
CASTRDYSPYNEQFF
TGTGCCAGCACCCGCGACTATTCCCCATACAATGAGCAGTTCTTC
>TRBJ2-3|.|TRBV7-2|.
CASSLVVLAGTDTQYF
TGTGCCAGCAGCTTAGTAGTATTAGCGGGCACAGATACGCAGTATTTT
>TRBJ1-3|.|TRBV9|few
CASSDLPPQGNTIYF
TGTGCCAGCAGCGATCTGCCCCCGCAAGGAAACACCATATATTTT
>TRBJ1-2|.|TRBV20-1|many
CSARTPTGAGYTF
TGCAGTGCTAGAACCCCGACAGGCGCTGGCTACACCTTC
>TRBJ2-3|TRBD2|TRBV10-1|.
CASSEASGSRTQYF
TGCGCCAGCAGTGAGGCTAGCGGGAGTCGTACGCAGTATTTT
>TRBJ2-5|.|TRBV6-1|many
CASSYEKVRGTGETQYF
TGTGCCAGCAGTTACGAGAAAGTCCGAGGTACGGGGGAGACCCAGTACTTC
>TRBJ2-5|.|TRBV11-1|many
CASSPTIRRETQYF
TGTGCCAGCAGCCCGACGATACGGCGGGAGACCCAGTACTTC
>TRBJ2-7|.|TRBV20-1|many
CSASFRSEQYF
TGCAGTGCTAGTTTTAGAAGCGAGCAGTACTTC
>TRBJ2-3|.|TRBV7-2|.
CASSPPGVGRDTQYF
TGTGCCAGCAGCCCCCCAGGGGTTGGGCGAGATACGCAGTATTTT
>TRBJ1-5|TRBD1|TRBV19|many
CASSPGQGASSSRNQPQHF
TGTGCCAGTAGTCCCGGACAGGGGGCCTCCTCATCCCGCAATCAGCCCCAGCATTTT
>TRBJ2-2|TRBD1|TRBV20-1|.
CSAASRTGAYTGELFF
TGCAGTGCTGCCTCTCGGACAGGGGCGTACACCGGGGAGCTGTTTTTT
>TRBJ1-5|.|TRBV2|many
CASRDSHSNQPQHF
TGTGCCAGCAGGGACAGCCATAGCAATCAGCCCCAGCATTTT
>TRBJ2-1|.|TRBV20-1|many
CSARGQPYNEQFF
TGCAGTGCTAGAGGACAACCGTACAATGAGCAGTTCTTC
>TRBJ2-7|.|TRBV19|.
CASSIGRTQEQYF
TGTGCCAGTAGTATAGGGAGGACCCAGGAGCAGTACTTC
>TRBJ1-4|.|TRBV27|.
CASSDYRGRSELFF
TGTGCCAGCAGTGACTACCGGGGGAGGAGCGAACTGTTTTTT
>TRBJ2-5|.|TRBV6-1|many
CASSFGVERRETQYF
TGTGCCAGCAGTTTCGGGGTGGAGCGGCGGGAGACCCAGTACTTC
>TRBJ2-3|.|TRBV27|many
CASTQTGYTDTQYF
TGTGCCAGCACTCAAACGGGGTACACAGATACGCAGTATTTT
>TRBJ2-2|.|TRBV5-1|many
CASSLVAGPNTGELFF
TGCGCCAGCAGCTTGGTTGCCGGGCCCAACACCGGGGAGCTGTTTTTT
>TRBJ2-5|.|TRBV5-1|few
CASSLGSGQLSQETQYF
TGCGCCAGCAGCTTGGGGTCCGGACAGCTTTCCCAAGAGACCCAGTACTTC
>TRBJ2-2|.|TRBV3-1|few
CASSQWGRGYTGELFF
TGTGCCAGCAGCCAGTGGGGAAGGGGGTACACCGGGGAGCTGTTTTTT
>TRBJ1-1|TRBD1|TRBV12-3/TRBV12-4|many
CASRRTTGWGTEAFF
TGTGCCAGCAGGCGAACGACAGGGTGGGGCACTGAAGCTTTCTTT
>TRBJ2-7|.|TRBV2|few
CASSPMGFRGEQYF
TGTGCCAGCAGCCCCATGGGGTTCCGTGGCGAGCAGTACTTC
>TRBJ1-1|.|TRBV2|many
CASRDTENTEAFF
TGTGCCAGCAGGGATACAGAGAACACTGAAGCTTTCTTT
>TRBJ2-2|.|TRBV7-6|.
CASSNPANTGELFF
TGTGCCAGCAGCAACCCCGCGAACACCGGGGAGCTGTTTTTT
>TRBJ2-2|.|TRBV4-1|few
CASSPRGGPKGSGELFF
TGCGCCAGCAGCCCAAGGGGGGGTCCAAAGGGAAGCGGGGAGCTGTTTTTT
>TRBJ2-5|.|TRBV6-1|many
CASSTIGGQETQYF
TGTGCCAGCAGTACCATTGGGGGGCAAGAGACCCAGTACTTC
>TRBJ2-1|.|TRBV28|many
CASTSPGAYNEQFF
TGTGCCAGCACCTCACCGGGGGCTTACAATGAGCAGTTCTTC
>TRBJ2-1|TRBD2|TRBV20-1|many
CSPTSGGNYNEQFF
TGCAGTCCCACTAGCGGGGGAAACTACAATGAGCAGTTCTTC
>TRBJ1-1|.|TRBV2|many
CASSEWRRDTEAFF
TGTGCCAGCAGTGAATGGAGGAGGGATACTGAAGCTTTCTTT
>TRBJ2-3|TRBD2|TRBV20-1|many
CSAREASGGTTDTQYF
TGCAGTGCTAGAGAAGCTAGCGGGGGGACCACAGATACGCAGTATTTT
>TRBJ2-2|.|TRBV7-7|many
CASKELENTGELFF
TGTGCTAGCAAAGAGCTAGAGAACACCGGGGAGCTGTTTTTT
>TRBJ2-1|.|TRBV7-3|many
CASSLTWGAEQFF
TGTGCCAGCAGCCTAACGTGGGGGGCCGAGCAGTTCTTC
>TRBJ1-6|TRBD1|TRBV2|.
CARGQGNSPLHF
TGTGCCAGGGGACAGGGGAATTCACCCCTCCACTTT
>TRBJ2-1|.|TRBV4-3|.
CASSQELEGLRSYNEQFF
TGCGCCAGCAGCCAAGAACTGGAGGGTCTTCGGTCCTACAATGAGCAGTTCTTC
>TRBJ2-5|.|TRBV28|.
CASSPGPPRETQYF
TGTGCCAGCAGCCCCGGGCCGCCCCGGGAGACCCAGTACTTC
>TRBJ1-2|TRBD1|TRBV24-1|few
CATSDRTARGDYDYTF
TGTGCCACCAGTGATCGGACAGCCAGGGGGGACTATGACTACACCTTC
>TRBJ1-1|.|TRBV12-5|once
CASGLVYSTGDAFF
TGTGCTAGTGGTTTGGTTTACTCGACGGGTGATGCTTTCTTT
>TRBJ2-3|TRBD2|TRBV20-1|few
CSARDWERGWADTQYF
TGCAGTGCTAGAGATTGGGAGCGGGGGTGGGCAGATACGCAGTATTTT
>TRBJ2-5|.|TRBV20-1|many
CSASGAQRYQETQYF
TGCAGTGCTAGCGGGGCCCAGAGGTACCAAGAGACCCAGTACTTC
>TRBJ2-3|.|TRBV2|many
CASSRNSVSSQLTDTQYF
TGTGCCAGCAGTCGAAATTCAGTTAGCTCACAGCTGACAGATACGCAGTATTTT
>TRBJ2-7|TRBD1|TRBV7-2|many
CASSLELRTGHLAHEQYF
TGTGCCAGCAGCTTAGAGCTTCGGACAGGGCATCTTGCCCACGAGCAGTACTTC
>TRBJ2-1|.|TRBV24-1|.
CATSVGITSEQFF
TGTGCCACCAGTGTTGGCATAACGAGTGAGCAGTTCTTC
>TRBJ2-3|TRBD1|TRBV6-1|many
CASSDYRDSGTDTQYF
TGTGCCAGCAGCGATTACCGGGACAGTGGCACAGATACGCAGTATTTT